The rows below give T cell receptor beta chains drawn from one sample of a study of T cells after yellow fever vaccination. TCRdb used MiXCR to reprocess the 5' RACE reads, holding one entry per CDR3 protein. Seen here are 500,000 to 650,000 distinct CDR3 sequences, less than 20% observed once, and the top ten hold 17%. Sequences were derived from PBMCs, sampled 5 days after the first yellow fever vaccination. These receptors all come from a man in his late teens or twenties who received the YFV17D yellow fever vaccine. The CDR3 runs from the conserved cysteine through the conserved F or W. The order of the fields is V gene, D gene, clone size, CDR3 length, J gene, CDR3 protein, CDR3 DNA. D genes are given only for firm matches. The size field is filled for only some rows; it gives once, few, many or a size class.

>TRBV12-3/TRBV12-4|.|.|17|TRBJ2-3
CALSFRYSGRAADTQYF
TGTGCCCTCAGTTTTCGGTATTCGGGCAGAGCGGCAGATACGCAGTATTTT
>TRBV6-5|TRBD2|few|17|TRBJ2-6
CASSYLAGGPGANVLTF
TGTGCCAGCAGTTACTTGGCGGGGGGGCCGGGGGCCAACGTCCTGACTTTC
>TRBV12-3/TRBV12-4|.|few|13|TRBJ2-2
CASKGQNTGELFF
TGTGCCAGCAAGGGACAGAACACCGGGGAGCTGTTTTTT
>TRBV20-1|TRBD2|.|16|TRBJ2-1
CSARDSARGAYNEQFF
TGCAGTGCTAGAGATTCCGCGCGGGGGGCTTACAATGAGCAGTTCTTC
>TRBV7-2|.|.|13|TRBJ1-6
CASTPRVDSPLHF
TGTGCCAGCACCCCAAGGGTAGACTCACCCCTCCACTTT
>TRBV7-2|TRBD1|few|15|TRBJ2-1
CASSLATGGYNEQFF
TGTGCCAGCAGCTTAGCTACAGGGGGCTACAATGAGCAGTTCTTC
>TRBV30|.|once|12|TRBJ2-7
CAWTGGSYEQYF
TGTGCCTGGACGGGGGGCTCTTACGAGCAGTACTTC
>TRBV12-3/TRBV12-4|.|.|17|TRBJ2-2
CASSFQVAARNTGELFF
TGTGCCAGCAGTTTTCAGGTGGCAGCAAGGAACACCGGGGAGCTGTTTTTT
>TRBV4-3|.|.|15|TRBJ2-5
CASSQESTGLETQYF
TGCGCCAGCAGCCAAGAGTCGACGGGACTAGAGACCCAGTACTTC
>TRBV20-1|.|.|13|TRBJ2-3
CSARRLSTDTQYF
TGCAGTGCTAGAAGACTTAGCACAGATACGCAGTATTTT
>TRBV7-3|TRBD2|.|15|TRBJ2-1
CASSPHGTRNNEQFF
TGTGCCAGCAGCCCCCACGGGACTAGGAACAATGAGCAGTTCTTC
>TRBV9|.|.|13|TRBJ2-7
CASSVGASYEQYF
TGTGCCAGCAGTGTAGGGGCCTCCTACGAGCAGTACTTC
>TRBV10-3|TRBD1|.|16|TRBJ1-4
CAISESNRGIDEKLFF
TGTGCCATCAGTGAGTCGAACAGGGGAATCGACGAAAAACTGTTTTTT
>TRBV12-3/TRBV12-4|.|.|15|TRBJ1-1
CASSLGGSGGAEAFF
TGTGCCAGCAGTTTAGGAGGCTCCGGGGGAGCTGAAGCTTTCTTT
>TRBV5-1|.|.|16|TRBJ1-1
CASSLGAAVANTEAFF
TGCGCCAGCAGCTTGGGGGCAGCGGTCGCGAACACTGAAGCTTTCTTT
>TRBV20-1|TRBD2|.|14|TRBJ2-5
CSAPGLAGLETQYF
TGCAGTGCCCCCGGGCTAGCGGGGTTGGAGACCCAGTACTTC
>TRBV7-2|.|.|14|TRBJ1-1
CASSLRARGSEAFF
TGTGCCAGCAGCTTAAGGGCCCGCGGCTCTGAAGCTTTCTTT
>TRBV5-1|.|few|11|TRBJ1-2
CASRIDGGYTF
TGCGCCAGCCGGATTGATGGGGGCTACACCTTC
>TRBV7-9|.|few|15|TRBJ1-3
CASSSPLISGNTIYF
TGTGCCAGCAGCTCCCCCTTGATCTCTGGAAACACCATATATTTT
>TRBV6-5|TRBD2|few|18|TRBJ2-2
CASSYSASGGARTGELFF
TGTGCCAGCAGTTACTCGGCTAGCGGGGGGGCACGTACCGGGGAGCTGTTTTTT
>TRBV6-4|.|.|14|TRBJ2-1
CASSPGRGANEQFF
TGTGCCAGCAGCCCCGGGAGAGGGGCCAATGAGCAGTTCTTC
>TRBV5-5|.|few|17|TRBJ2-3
CASSWRLVPSSTDTQYF
TGTGCCAGCAGCTGGAGACTAGTCCCATCTAGCACAGATACGCAGTATTTT
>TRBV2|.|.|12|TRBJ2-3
CASTSFPDTQYF
TGTGCCAGCACTTCTTTCCCAGATACGCAGTATTTT
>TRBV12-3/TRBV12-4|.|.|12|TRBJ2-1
CASSLGTPWQFF
TGTGCCAGCAGTTTAGGGACCCCCTGGCAGTTCTTC
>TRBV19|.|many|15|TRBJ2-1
CASSVQSRSDNEQFF
TGTGCCAGTAGTGTGCAGTCGCGTTCGGACAATGAGCAGTTCTTC
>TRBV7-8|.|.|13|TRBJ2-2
CASSLERTAELFF
TGTGCCAGCAGCTTAGAGCGGACAGCCGAGCTGTTTTTT
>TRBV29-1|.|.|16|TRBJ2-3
CSVVGRTGWIADTQYF
TGCAGCGTCGTTGGCAGAACCGGATGGATCGCAGATACGCAGTATTTT
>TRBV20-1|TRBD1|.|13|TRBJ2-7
CSASDRGVYEQYF
TGCAGTGCATCGGACAGGGGGGTCTACGAGCAGTACTTC
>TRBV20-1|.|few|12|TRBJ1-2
CSAADSLYGYTF
TGCAGTGCAGCGGACAGCCTATATGGCTACACCTTC
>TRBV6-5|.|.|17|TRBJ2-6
CASSYSLPSSGANVLTF
TGTGCCAGCAGTTACTCGCTACCTAGCTCTGGGGCCAACGTCCTGACTTTC
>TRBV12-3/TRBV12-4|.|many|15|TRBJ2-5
CASTIRSLIGETQYF
TGTGCCAGCACCATAAGGTCCTTGATCGGAGAGACCCAGTACTTC
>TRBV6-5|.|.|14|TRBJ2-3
CASSYLGDADTQYF
TGTGCCAGCAGTTACTTGGGCGATGCAGATACGCAGTATTTT
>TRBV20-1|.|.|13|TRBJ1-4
CSAQNPDRTKLFF
TGCAGTGCTCAGAACCCAGACAGGACCAAACTGTTTTTT
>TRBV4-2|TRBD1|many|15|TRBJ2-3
CASSKDREATDTQYF
TGTGCCAGCAGCAAAGACAGGGAAGCGACAGATACGCAGTATTTT
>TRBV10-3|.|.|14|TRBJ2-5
CAINDRGAQETQYF
TGTGCCATCAACGACCGGGGGGCACAAGAGACCCAGTACTTC
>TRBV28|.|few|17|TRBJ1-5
CASNYEKGRSSNQPQHF
TGTGCCAGCAACTACGAAAAGGGGAGGTCGAGCAATCAGCCCCAGCATTTT
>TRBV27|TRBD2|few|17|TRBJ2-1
CASSLLWTSGVHNEQFF
TGTGCCAGCAGTTTATTGTGGACTAGCGGGGTACACAATGAGCAGTTCTTC
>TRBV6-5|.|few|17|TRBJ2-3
CASSYSFVRVGTDTQYF
TGTGCCAGCAGTTACTCTTTCGTCAGGGTGGGCACAGATACGCAGTATTTT
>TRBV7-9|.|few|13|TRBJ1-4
CASSPVANEKLFF
TGTGCCAGCAGCCCGGTGGCTAATGAAAAACTGTTTTTT
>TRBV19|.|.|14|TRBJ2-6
CASHAGSGANVLTF
TGTGCCAGCCATGCAGGGTCCGGGGCCAACGTCCTGACTTTC
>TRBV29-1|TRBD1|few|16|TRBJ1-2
CSVSGTGQLSDYGYTF
TGCAGCGTGTCCGGGACAGGGCAGCTCTCTGACTATGGCTACACCTTC
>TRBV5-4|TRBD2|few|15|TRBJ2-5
CASATSGGRRETQYF
TGTGCCAGCGCGACTAGCGGGGGCCGGAGAGAGACCCAGTACTTC
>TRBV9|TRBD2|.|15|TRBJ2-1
CASTPGGRAYNEQFF
TGTGCCAGCACCCCGGGGGGGAGGGCCTACAATGAGCAGTTCTTC
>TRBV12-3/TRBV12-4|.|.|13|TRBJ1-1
CASSLNPPREAFF
TGTGCCAGCAGTTTAAACCCTCCCCGTGAAGCTTTCTTT
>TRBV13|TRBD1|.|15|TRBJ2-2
CASSSTGANTGELFF
TGTGCCAGCAGCTCGACAGGGGCTAACACCGGGGAGCTGTTTTTT
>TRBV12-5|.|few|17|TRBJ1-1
CASGLVYRPGTHTEAFF
TGTGCTAGTGGTTTGGTTTACCGCCCCGGGACTCATACTGAAGCTTTCTTT